Here is one T cell receptor (beta chain) with its context. Its target is not known. Germline CDR1 and CDR2: MNHEY and SVGEGT. V shed 6 bases, J shed 7 bases, and the junction held 13 bases outside the gene matches. The CDR3 has 16 amino acids. This specimen belongs to a study of T-cell reconstitution after alpha-beta-depleted transplantation in children. Study-wide results and limits: Counts and diversity of T cells one year after transplant came mostly from newly produced T cells. In some patients, recipient T cells and intrathymic progenitors surviving conditioning explained high day-60 diversity.

Unique molecular identifiers were built into the TCRbeta library. TCRdb re-called the PCR reads through MiXCR, storing one row per CDR3 protein. This table has fewer than 700,000 distinct CDR3 sequences, roughly 13% appearing once. Material: PBMCs, mostly from graft donor cells, obtained 360 days after TCRalphabeta/CD19-depleted stem cell transplant. This chain uses TRBV6-2 or TRBV6-3 with TRBJ2-1, with 9 bases identical to TRBD2. The TCR comes from a male patient younger than 18 who had a stem cell transplant for acute myeloid leukemia, so the T cells may come from the graft donor. CDR3 nucleotide sequence: TGTGCCAGCAGCCGCCAGGGCGGGAGGGCCAGGAATGAGCAGTTCTTC. Protein: CASSRQGGRARNEQFF.